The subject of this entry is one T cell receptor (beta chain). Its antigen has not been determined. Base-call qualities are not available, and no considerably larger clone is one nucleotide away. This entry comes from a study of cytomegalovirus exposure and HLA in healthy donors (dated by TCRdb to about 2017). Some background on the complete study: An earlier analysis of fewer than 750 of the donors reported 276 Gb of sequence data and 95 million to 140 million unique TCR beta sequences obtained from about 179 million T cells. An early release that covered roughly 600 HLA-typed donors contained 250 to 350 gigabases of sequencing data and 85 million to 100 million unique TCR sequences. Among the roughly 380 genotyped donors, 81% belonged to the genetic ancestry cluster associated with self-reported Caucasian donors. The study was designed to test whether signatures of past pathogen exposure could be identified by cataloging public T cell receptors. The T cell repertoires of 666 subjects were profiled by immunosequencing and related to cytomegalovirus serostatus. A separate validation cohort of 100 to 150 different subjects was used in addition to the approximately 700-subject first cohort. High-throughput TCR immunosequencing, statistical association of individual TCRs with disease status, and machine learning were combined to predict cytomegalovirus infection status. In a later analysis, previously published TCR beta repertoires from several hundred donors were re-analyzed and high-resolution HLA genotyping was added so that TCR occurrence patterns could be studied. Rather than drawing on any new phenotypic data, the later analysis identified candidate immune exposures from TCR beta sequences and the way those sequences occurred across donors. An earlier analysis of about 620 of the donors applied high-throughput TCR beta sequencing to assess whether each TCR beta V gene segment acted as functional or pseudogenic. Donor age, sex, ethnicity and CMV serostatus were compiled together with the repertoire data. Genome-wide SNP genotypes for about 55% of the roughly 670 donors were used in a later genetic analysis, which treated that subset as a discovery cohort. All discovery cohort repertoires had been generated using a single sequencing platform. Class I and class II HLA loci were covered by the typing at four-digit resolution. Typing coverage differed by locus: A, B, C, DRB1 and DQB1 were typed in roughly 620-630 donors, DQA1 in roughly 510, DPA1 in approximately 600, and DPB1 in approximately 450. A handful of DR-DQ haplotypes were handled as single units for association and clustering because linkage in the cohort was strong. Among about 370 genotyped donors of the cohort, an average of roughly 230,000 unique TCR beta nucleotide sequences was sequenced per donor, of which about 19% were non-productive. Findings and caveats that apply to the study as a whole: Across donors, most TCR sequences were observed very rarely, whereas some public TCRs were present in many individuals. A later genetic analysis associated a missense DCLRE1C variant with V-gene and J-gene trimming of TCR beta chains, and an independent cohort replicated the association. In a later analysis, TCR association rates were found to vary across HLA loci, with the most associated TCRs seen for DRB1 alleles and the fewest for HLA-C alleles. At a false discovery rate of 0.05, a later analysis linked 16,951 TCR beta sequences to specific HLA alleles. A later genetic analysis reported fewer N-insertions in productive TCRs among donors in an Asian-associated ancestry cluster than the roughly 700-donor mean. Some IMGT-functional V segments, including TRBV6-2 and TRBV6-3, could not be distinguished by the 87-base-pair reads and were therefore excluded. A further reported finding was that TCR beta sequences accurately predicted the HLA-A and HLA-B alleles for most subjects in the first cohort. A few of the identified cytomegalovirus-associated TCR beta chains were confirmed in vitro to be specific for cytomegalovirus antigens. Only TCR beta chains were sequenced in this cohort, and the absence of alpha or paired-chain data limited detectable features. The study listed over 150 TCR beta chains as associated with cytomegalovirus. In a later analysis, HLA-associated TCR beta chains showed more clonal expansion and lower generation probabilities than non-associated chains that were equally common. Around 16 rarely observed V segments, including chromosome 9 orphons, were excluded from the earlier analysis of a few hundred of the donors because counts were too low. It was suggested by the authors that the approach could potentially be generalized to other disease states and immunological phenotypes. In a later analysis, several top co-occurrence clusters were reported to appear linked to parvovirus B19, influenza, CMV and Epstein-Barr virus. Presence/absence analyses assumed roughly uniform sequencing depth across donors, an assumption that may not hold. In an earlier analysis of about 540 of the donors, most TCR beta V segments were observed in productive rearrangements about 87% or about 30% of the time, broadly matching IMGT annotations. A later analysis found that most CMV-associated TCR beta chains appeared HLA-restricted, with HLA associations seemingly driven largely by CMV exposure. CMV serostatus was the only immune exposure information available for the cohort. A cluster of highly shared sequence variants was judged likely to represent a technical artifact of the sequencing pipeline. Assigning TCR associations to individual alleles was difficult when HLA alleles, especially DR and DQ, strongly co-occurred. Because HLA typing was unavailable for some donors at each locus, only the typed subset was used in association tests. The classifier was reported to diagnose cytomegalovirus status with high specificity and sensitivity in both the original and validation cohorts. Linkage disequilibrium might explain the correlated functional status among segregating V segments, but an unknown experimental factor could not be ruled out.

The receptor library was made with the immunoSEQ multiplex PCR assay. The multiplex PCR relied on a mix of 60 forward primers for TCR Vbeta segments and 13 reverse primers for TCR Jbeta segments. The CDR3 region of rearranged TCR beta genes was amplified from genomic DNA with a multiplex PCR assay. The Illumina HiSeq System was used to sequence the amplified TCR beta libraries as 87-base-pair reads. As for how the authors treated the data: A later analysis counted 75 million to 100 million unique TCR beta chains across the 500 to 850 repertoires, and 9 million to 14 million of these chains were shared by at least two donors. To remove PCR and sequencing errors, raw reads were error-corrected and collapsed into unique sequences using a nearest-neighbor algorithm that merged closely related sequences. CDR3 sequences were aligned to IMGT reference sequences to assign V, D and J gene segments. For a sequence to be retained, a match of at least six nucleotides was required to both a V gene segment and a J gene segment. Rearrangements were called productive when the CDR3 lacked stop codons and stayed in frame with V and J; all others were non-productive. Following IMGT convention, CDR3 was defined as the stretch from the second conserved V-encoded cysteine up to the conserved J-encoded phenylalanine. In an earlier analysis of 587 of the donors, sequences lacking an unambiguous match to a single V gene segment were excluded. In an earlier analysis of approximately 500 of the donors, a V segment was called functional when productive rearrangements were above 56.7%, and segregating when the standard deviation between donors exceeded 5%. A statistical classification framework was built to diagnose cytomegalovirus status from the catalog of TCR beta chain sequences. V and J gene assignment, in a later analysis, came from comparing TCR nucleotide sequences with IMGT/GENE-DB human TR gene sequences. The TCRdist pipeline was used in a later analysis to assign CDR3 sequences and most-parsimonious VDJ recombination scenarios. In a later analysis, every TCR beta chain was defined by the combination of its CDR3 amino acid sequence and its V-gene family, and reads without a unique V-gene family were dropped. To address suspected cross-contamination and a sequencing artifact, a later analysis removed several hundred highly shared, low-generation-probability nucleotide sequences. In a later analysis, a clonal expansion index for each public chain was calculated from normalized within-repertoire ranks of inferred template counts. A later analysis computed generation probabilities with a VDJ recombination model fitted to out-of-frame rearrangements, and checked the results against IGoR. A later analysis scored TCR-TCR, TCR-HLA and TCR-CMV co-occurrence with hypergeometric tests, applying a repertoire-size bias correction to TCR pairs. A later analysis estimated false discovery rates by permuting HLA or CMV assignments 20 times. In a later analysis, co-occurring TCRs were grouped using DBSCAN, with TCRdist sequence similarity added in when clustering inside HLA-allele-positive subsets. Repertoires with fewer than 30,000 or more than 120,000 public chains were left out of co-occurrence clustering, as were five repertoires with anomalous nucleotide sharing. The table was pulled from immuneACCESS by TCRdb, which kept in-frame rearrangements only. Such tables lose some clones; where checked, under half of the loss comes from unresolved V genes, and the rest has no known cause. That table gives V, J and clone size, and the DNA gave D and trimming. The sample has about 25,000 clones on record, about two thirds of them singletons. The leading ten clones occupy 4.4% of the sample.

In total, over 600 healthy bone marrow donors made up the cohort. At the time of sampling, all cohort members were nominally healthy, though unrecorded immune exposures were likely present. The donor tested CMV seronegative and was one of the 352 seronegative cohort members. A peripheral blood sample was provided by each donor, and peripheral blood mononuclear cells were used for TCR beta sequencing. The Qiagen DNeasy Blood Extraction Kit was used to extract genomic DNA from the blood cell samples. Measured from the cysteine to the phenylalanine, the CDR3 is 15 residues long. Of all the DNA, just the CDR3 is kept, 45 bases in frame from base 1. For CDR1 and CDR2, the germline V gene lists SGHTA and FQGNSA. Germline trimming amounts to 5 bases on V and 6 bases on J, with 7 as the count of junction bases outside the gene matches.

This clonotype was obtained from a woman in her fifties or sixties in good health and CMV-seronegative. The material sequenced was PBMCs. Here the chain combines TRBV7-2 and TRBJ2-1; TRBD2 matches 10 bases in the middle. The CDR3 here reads CASSKGLAAPNEQFF. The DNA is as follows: TGTGCCAGCAGCAAAGGACTAGCGGCCCCCAATGAGCAGTTCTTC. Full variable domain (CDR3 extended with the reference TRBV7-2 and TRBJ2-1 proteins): GAGVSQSPSNKVTEKGKDVELRCDPISGHTALYWYRQSLGQGLEFLIYFQGNSAPDKSGLPSDRFSAERTGGSVSTLTIQRTQQEDSAVYLCASSKGLAAPNEQFFGPGTRLTVL.